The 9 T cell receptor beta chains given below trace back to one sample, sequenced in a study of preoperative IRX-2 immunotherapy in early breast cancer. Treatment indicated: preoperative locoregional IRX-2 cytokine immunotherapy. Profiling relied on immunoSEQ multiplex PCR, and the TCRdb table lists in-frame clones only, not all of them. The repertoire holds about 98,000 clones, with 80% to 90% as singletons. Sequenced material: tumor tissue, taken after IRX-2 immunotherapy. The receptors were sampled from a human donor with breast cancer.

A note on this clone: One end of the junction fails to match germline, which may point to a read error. CDR3 sequence: CASSYSTGSMGNSPLHF. For the CDR3, the DNA is TGTGCCAGCAGTTACTCTACAGGCTCTATGGGGAATTCACCCCTCCACTTT. The J gene is TRBJ1-6, the V gene TRBV6-4, with D maybe TRBD1 (5 bases). The germline CDR1 and CDR2 sequences are MRHNA and SNTAGT. This CDR3 has 17 amino acids.

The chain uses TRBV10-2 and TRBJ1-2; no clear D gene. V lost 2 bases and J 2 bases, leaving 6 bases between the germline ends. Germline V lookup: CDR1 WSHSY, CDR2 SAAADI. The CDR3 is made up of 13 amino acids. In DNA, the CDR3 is TGCGCCAGCAGTGAGGAGGGAAACTATGGCTACACCTTC. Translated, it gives CASSEEGNYGYTF.

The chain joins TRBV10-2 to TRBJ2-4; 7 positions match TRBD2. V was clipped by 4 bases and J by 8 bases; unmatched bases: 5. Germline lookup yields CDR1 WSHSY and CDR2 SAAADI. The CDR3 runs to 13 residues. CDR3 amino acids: CASSVGGEYIQYF. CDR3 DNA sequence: TGCGCCAGCAGTGTTGGGGGGGAATACATTCAGTACTTC.

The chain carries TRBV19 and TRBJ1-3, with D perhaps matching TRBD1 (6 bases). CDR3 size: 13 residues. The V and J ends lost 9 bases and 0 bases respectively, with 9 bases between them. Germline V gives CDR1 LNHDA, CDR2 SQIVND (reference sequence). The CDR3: CASRQDSGNTIYF. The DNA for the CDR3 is TGTGCCAGCAGACAGGACTCTGGAAACACCATATATTTT.

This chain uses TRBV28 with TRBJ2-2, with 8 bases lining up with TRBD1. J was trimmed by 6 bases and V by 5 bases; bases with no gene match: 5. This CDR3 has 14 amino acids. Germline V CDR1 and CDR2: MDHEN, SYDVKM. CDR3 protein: CASSAQGAAGELFF. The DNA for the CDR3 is TGTGCCAGCAGTGCGCAGGGGGCCGCCGGGGAGCTGTTTTTT. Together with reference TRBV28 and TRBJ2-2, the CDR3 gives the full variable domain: DVKVTQSSRYLVKRTGEKVFLECVQDMDHENMFWYRQDPGLGLRLIYFSYDVKMKEKGDIPEGYSVSREKKERFSLILESASTNQTSMYLCASSAQGAAGELFFGEGSRLTVL.

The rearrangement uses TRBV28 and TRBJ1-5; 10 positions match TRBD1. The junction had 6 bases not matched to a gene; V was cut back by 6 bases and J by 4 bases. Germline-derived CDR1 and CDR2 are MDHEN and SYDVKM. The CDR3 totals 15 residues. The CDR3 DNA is TGTGCCAGCAGACAACAGGGACAGGGGAATCAGCCCCAGCATTTT. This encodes CASRQQGQGNQPQHF.

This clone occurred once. CDR3 amino acids: CASSFLAGRPGELFF. The CDR3, as DNA: TGCGCCAGCAGCTTCCTAGCGGGACGTCCCGGGGAGCTGTTTTTT. V and J are TRBV5-1 and TRBJ2-2, with 9 bases identical to TRBD2. Trimming took 2 bases from V and 6 from J; bases not matched to a gene: 5. CDR1 is SGHRS, CDR2 YFSETQ, per germline. The CDR3 has 15 amino acids.

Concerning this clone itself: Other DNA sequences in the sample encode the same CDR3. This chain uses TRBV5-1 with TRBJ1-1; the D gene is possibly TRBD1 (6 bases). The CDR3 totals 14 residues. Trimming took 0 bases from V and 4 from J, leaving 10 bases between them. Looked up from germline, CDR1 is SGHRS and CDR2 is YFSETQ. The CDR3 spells CASSLVGGSTEAFF. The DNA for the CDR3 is TGCGCCAGCAGCTTGGTAGGGGGGAGCACTGAAGCTTTCTTT.

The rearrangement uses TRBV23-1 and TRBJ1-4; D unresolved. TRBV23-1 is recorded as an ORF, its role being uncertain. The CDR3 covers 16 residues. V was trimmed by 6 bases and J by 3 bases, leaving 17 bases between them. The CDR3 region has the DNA TGCGCCAGCAGCCAAGAGCTGGGTAAAGCTAATGAAAAACTGTTTTTT. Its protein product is CASSQELGKANEKLFF.